The 22 T cell receptor beta chains below come from one sample, sequenced in a study of blood T cell repertoires in COVID-19. Generated by immunoSEQ multiplex PCR, the TCRdb table keeps only in-frame clones and is missing some. The sample yields about 88,000 clones, roughly 88% seen once. The sample comprised peripheral blood. The receptors were gathered from an elderly woman with acute or convalescent COVID-19.

The chain carries TRBV6-2 or TRBV6-3 and TRBJ2-5; D possibly corresponds to TRBD1 (6 bases). V was pared by 4 bases and J by 3 bases, with 12 bases between. CDR1 and CDR2 from the germline V gene are MNHEY and SVGEGT. The CDR3 totals 14 residues. The CDR3 coding sequence is TGTGCCAGCAGTTTCGGACAGCCTAAAGAGACCCAGTACTTC. Amino acids: CASSFGQPKETQYF.

This rearrangement joins TRBV6-5 to TRBJ1-2; tentatively, D is TRBD1 (5 bases). The CDR3 covers 14 residues. Germline values: CDR1 MNHEY, CDR2 SVGAGI. Trimming left V 0 bases short and J 5 bases short, with 10 bases between. Written as DNA, the CDR3 is TGTGCCAGCAGTTACTCGGTAGGGGCTTATGGCTACACCTTC. Protein sequence: CASSYSVGAYGYTF.

J is TRBJ2-5 and V is TRBV5-1, with 11 bases matching TRBD1. CDR3 length equals 19 residues. CDR1 SGHRS and CDR2 YFSETQ come from the germline V gene. The trim removed 4 bases at V and 2 bases at J, leaving 16 bases unmatched. As DNA, the CDR3 is TGCGCCAGCAGCCCGCCGGGGACAGGGGGACCAGGCCAACAAGAGACCCAGTACTTC. Encoded protein: CASSPPGTGGPGQQETQYF.

The chain uses TRBV10-3 and TRBJ2-1; 9 positions match TRBD1. The CDR3 spans 14 residues. Looked up from germline, CDR1 is ENHRY and CDR2 is SYGVKD. J lost 2 bases, V lost 4 bases, and 0 bases had no gene match. CDR3 protein: CAISGQGAYNEQFF. The CDR3 nucleotides are TGTGCCATCAGTGGACAGGGGGCCTACAATGAGCAGTTCTTC.

The rearrangement links TRBV5-1 to TRBJ2-3; 8 bases line up with TRBD1. The CDR3 totals 19 residues. V trimming: 4 bases; J trimming: 0 bases; junction bases outside the gene matches: 16. The germline V gene has CDR1 SGHRS and CDR2 YFSETQ. CDR3 DNA: TGCGCCAGCAGCCTACGGACAGGGAGAGCGGCAGCTAGCACAGATACGCAGTATTTT. Amino acids: CASSLRTGRAAASTDTQYF.

The chain recombines TRBV6-2 or TRBV6-3 with TRBJ2-3; 7 positions agree with TRBD2. The CDR3 totals 16 residues. Trimming took 5 bases from V and 4 from J; bases not matched to a gene: 12. The germline CDR1 and CDR2 sequences are MNHEY and SVGEGT. CDR3 coding DNA: TGTGCCAGCAGTAGGGGCCACACTAGCGAAGCAGATACGCAGTATTTT. Translated, it gives CASSRGHTSEADTQYF.

This clone has a single count. The chain combines TRBV7-3 with TRBJ2-1, with TRBD2 matching 11 bases. The germline V gene has CDR1 SGHTA and CDR2 FQGTGA. The length of the CDR3 is 17 residues. Germline trimming cut 5 bases from V and 1 base from J; bases unmatched to any gene: 7. In DNA, the CDR3 is TGTGCCAGCAGCCTCACAAGACTAGCGGGATCCTACAATGAGCAGTTCTTC. It translates to CASSLTRLAGSYNEQFF.

The chain employs TRBV7-2 and TRBJ2-7, with TRBD1 as a possible D gene (5 bases). The CDR3 contains 14 residues. Germline loops: CDR1 SGHTA, CDR2 FQGNSA. The V end lost 4 bases, the J end lost 4 bases, and 14 bases lay between the germline ends. CDR3 in amino acids: CASSSQGGTYEQYF. CDR3 DNA: TGTGCCAGCAGCTCGCAGGGTGGAACATACGAGCAGTACTTC.

This chain links TRBV7-2 with TRBJ1-6, with D unclear. The CDR3 extends over 15 amino acids. Germline CDR1 SGHTA, CDR2 FQGNSA. V lost 2 bases to trimming and J lost 6 bases, with 11 bases between them. CDR3 DNA: TGTGCCAGCAGCTTAATAGTAGGCGGTAATTCACCCCTCCACTTT. It encodes CASSLIVGGNSPLHF.

The chain links TRBV18 to TRBJ1-2; 8 nucleotides line up with TRBD1. This CDR3 is 17 amino acids long. The ends lost 3 bases at V and 3 bases at J; junction bases unmatched: 12. The germline V gene encodes CDR1 KGHSH and CDR2 LQKENI. The CDR3, as DNA: TGTGCCAGCTCACCCCTATCTCGGACAGGGATCGACTATGGCTACACCTTC. Its protein product is CASSPLSRTGIDYGYTF. The variable domain in full, completed from reference TRBV18 and TRBJ1-2, reads NAGVMQNPRHLVRRRGQEARLRCSPMKGHSHVYWYRQLPEEGLKFMVYLQKENIIDESGMPKERFSAEFPKEGPSILRIQQVVRGDSAAYFCASSPLSRTGIDYGYTFGSGTRLTVV.

This clone has only one observation. The CDR3: CASSYRQVGSTNEKLFF. CDR3 bases: TGCGCCAGCAGCTACAGACAGGTGGGGTCAACTAATGAAAAACTGTTTTTT. The V and J genes are TRBV5-1 and TRBJ1-4, with a weak D call TRBD1 (6 bases). V was shortened by 3 bases and J by 0 bases, with 15 bases between the two germline ends. The CDR3 length is 17 residues. The germline V gene encodes CDR1 SGHRS and CDR2 YFSETQ.

This chain connects TRBV7-8 to TRBJ2-5; 10 positions match TRBD2. Germline loops: CDR1 SGHVS, CDR2 FQNEAQ. The CDR3 is 15 amino acids. With 5 bases clipped from V and 2 bases from J, the junction kept 5 bases outside the gene matches. The CDR3 nucleotides read TGTGCCAGCAGCCCAGGACTAGCGGATCAAGAGACCCAGTACTTC. Its protein product is CASSPGLADQETQYF.

The chain carries TRBV19 and TRBJ2-1, with D possibly TRBD2 on 6 matching bases. The V end lost 2 bases, the J end lost 1 base, and 9 bases lay between the germline ends. This CDR3 is 15 amino acids long. CDR1 is LNHDA, CDR2 SQIVND, per germline (reference sequence). CDR3 nucleotides: TGTGCCAGTAGTATACTAGCGCGTTCCTACAATGAGCAGTTCTTC. This encodes CASSILARSYNEQFF.

The chain carries TRBV12-3 or TRBV12-4 and TRBJ2-7, with unresolved D. Trimming took off 3 bases at V and 3 bases at J, with 9 bases between the two ends. The CDR3 has 13 residues. CDR3 in DNA: TGTGCCAGCAGTTTTCGGGTTGGCTACGAGCAGTACTTC. Its translation is CASSFRVGYEQYF.

The chain has TRBV7-2 and TRBJ1-5; D may be TRBD1 (5 bases). V was clipped by 5 bases and J by 5 bases, with 10 bases between them. This CDR3 region has 13 residues. The germline gives CDR1 SGHTA, CDR2 FQGNSA. The CDR3 region is CASSPDTYQPQHF. In DNA form, the CDR3 reads TGTGCCAGCAGCCCGGACACCTATCAGCCCCAGCATTTT.

The chain links TRBV27 to TRBJ1-4, with 8 bases matching TRBD1. Germline V gives CDR1 MNHEY, CDR2 SMNVEV (reference sequence). V lost 2 bases to trimming and J lost 3 bases; unmatched junction nucleotides: 8. The CDR3 has 17 amino acids. CDR3 bases: TGTGCCAGCAGTTTAAGTGGACAGGGAGGATCTAATGAAAAACTGTTTTTT. Protein sequence: CASSLSGQGGSNEKLFF.

This sequence joins TRBV6-2 or TRBV6-3 and TRBJ1-2; D gene ambiguous. CDR1 is MNHEY and CDR2 is SVGEGT in the germline V gene. Trimming removed 2 bases from V and 7 bases from J, with 17 bases in between. CDR3 length: 15 residues. CDR3 DNA sequence: TGTGCCAGCAGTTACCCTACTTCTTTAATCCGTGGCTACACCTTC. It codes for CASSYPTSLIRGYTF.

The chain has TRBV9 and TRBJ1-5; weak D call: TRBD1 (5 bases). V was shortened by 0 bases and J by 4 bases, with 8 bases between the two germline ends. The length of the CDR3 is 14 residues. Germline assignment: CDR1 SGDLS and CDR2 YYNGEE. The CDR3 here is CASSVDGHNQPQHF. CDR3 in DNA: TGTGCCAGCAGCGTAGATGGACATAATCAGCCCCAGCATTTT. Full variable domain (outside the CDR3, taken from reference TRBV9 and TRBJ1-5): DSGVTQTPKHLITATGQRVTLRCSPRSGDLSVYWYQQSLDQGLQFLIQYYNGEERAKGNILERFSAQQFPDLHSELNLSSLELGDSALYFCASSVDGHNQPQHFGDGTRLSIL.

V and J are TRBV5-1 and TRBJ2-1; 11 nucleotides match TRBD2. Trimming removed 4 bases from V and 3 bases from J; junction bases left unmatched: 6. CDR1 SGHRS and CDR2 YFSETQ come from the germline V gene. The CDR3 loop spans 16 amino acids. DNA of the CDR3: TGCGCCAGCAGCCGCTCCGGGACTAGCGGCTACAATGAGCAGTTCTTC. It encodes CASSRSGTSGYNEQFF.

The chain uses TRBV3-1 (or the pseudogene TRBV3-2) and TRBJ2-1; 10 bases line up with TRBD2. The CDR3 has 14 amino acids. The junction had 5 bases not matched to a gene; V was cut back by 5 bases and J by 7 bases. CDR1 is LGHDT and CDR2 is YNNKEL in the germline V gene (reference sequence). The CDR3 DNA reads TGTGCCAGCAGCGGGACTAGCGTTTCGAATGAGCAGTTCTTC. Translating gives CASSGTSVSNEQFF.

The V and J genes are TRBV19 and TRBJ2-1, with D tentatively TRBD2 (5 bases). The length of the CDR3 is 20 residues. CDR1 is LNHDA and CDR2 is SQIVND in the germline V gene (reference sequence). The V and J ends lost 0 bases and 0 bases respectively, with 21 bases between them. CDR3 nucleotides: TGTGCCAGTAGTATAGATCGCGCTGGGCTCCGCCGGGGCTCCTACAATGAGCAGTTCTTC. Protein: CASSIDRAGLRRGSYNEQFF.

The gene calls are TRBV6-5 and TRBJ1-1; D is unresolved. The V gene's germline CDR1 is MNHEY and CDR2 SVGAGI. This CDR3 comprises 14 residues. V was trimmed by 1 base and J by 1 base, leaving 7 bases between them. The CDR3 loop is CASSYFAENTEAFF. CDR3 coding DNA: TGTGCCAGCAGTTACTTCGCAGAGAACACTGAAGCTTTCTTT.